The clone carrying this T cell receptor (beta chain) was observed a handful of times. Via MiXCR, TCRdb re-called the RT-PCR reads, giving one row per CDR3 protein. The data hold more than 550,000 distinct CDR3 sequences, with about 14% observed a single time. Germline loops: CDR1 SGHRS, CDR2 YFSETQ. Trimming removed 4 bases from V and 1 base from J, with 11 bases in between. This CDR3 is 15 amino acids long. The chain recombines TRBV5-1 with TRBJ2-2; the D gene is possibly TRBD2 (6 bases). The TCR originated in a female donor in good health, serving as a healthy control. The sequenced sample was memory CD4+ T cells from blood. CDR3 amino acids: CASSQGGVNTGELFF. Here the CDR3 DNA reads TGCGCCAGCAGCCAGGGAGGTGTGAACACCGGGGAGCTGTTTTTT.